This T cell receptor beta chain was sequenced during a study of early T cells in non-severe SARS-CoV-2 infection. The wider study: Investigators sequenced bulk RNA drawn from unsorted whole blood, and chains remained unpaired. General study results and limits: In VDJdb matching, anti-spike CD8 responses were favored while private and CD4 specificities went missing.

Unique molecular identifiers were affixed to single, distinct cDNA molecules. TCRdb recomputed calls from the 5' RACE reads with MiXCR, one row per CDR3 protein. The table records roughly 53,000 distinct CDR3 sequences, 12% of them present only once. This clonotype was recorded a few times. Its antigen is as yet unknown. This clonotype was sampled from an adult who was a healthcare worker with PCR-confirmed SARS-CoV-2 infection or an uninfected control (not recorded which). Sequences were derived from whole blood, sampled at baseline.

CDR3 in amino acids: CASSLQGALTEAFF. Written as DNA, the CDR3 is TGTGCCAGCAGTCTCCAGGGGGCGCTGACTGAAGCTTTCTTT. The rearrangement uses TRBV7-8 and TRBJ1-1; 8 bases align to TRBD1. Per germline, CDR1 SGHVS and CDR2 FQNEAQ. V lost 6 bases, J lost 5 bases, and 8 bases stayed unmatched. The CDR3 totals 14 residues.